These 31 T cell receptor beta chains were all obtained from the same sample, sequenced in a study of cytomegalovirus exposure and HLA in healthy donors. TCRdb's table, derived via immunoSEQ multiplex PCR, lists solely in-frame clones and lacks some. The sample lists under 400,000 clones; just over 85% were seen once. The sequencing input was PBMCs. The receptors shown here come from a woman aged 18-29 years in good health and CMV-seronegative.

The chain uses TRBV23-1 and TRBJ2-5; unclear D gene. TRBV23-1 is classed as an ORF, of uncertain function. Deletions cut 0 bases from V and 9 bases from J, with 8 bases between. This CDR3 contains 12 residues. Here the CDR3 reads CASSQSVSAQYF. DNA of the CDR3: TGCGCCAGCAGTCAATCGGTCAGTGCCCAGTACTTC.

The V call is TRBV5-1, the J call TRBJ2-1, with TRBD2 matching over 12 bases. The junction had 7 bases not matched to a gene; V was cut back by 2 bases and J by 4 bases. The CDR3 consists of 17 residues. The germline CDR1 and CDR2 sequences are SGHRS and YFSETQ. The CDR3 region is CASSLLRTSGAYNEQFF. CDR3 DNA: TGCGCCAGCAGCTTATTACGGACTAGCGGGGCTTACAATGAGCAGTTCTTC.

V and J are TRBV28 and TRBJ1-6, with D perhaps TRBD1 (6 bases). V was trimmed by 3 bases and J by 8 bases, leaving 17 bases between them. In germline, CDR1 is MDHEN, CDR2 SYDVKM. The CDR3 spans 16 residues. The CDR3 spells CASSFGGPGVDSPLHF. The CDR3, as DNA: TGTGCCAGCAGTTTTGGTGGGCCAGGGGTGGATTCACCCCTCCACTTT.

This sequence joins TRBV10-2 and TRBJ2-7, with 7 positions matching TRBD2. Germline-derived CDR1 and CDR2 are WSHSY and SAAADI. The CDR3 extends over 16 amino acids. The trim removed 3 bases at V and 2 bases at J, leaving 10 bases unmatched. CDR3 coding DNA: TGCGCCAGCAGTGAAATGGGCCGGGGGGAAACCTACGAGCAGTACTTC. Its protein product is CASSEMGRGETYEQYF.

In its sample, this clone was seen a few times. This chain links TRBV5-1 with TRBJ1-2, with 8 bases lining up with TRBD1. This CDR3 is 16 amino acids long. The junction had 8 bases not matched to a gene; V was cut back by 0 bases and J by 4 bases. Germline V gene sequence: CDR1 SGHRS, CDR2 YFSETQ. Here the CDR3 DNA reads TGCGCCAGCAGCTTGGCGGCAGGGGGCGATTCCTATGGCTACACCTTC. Residues: CASSLAAGGDSYGYTF.

The V call is TRBV18, the J call TRBJ1-1; D not resolved. Germline values: CDR1 KGHSH, CDR2 LQKENI. V lost 3 bases to trimming and J lost 4 bases, with 9 bases between them. This CDR3 spans 13 amino acids. CDR3 loop: CASSPPPGTEAFF. In nucleotides, the CDR3 is TGTGCCAGCTCACCGCCCCCGGGCACTGAAGCTTTCTTT.

The chain links TRBV2 to TRBJ2-3; 8 nucleotides match TRBD2. This CDR3 has 15 amino acids. CDR1 and CDR2 from the germline V gene are SNHLY and FYNNEI. The trim removed 5 bases at V and 5 bases at J, leaving 9 bases unmatched. The CDR3 protein is CASSMPGGGRDTQYF. The CDR3, as DNA: TGTGCCAGCAGTATGCCCGGGGGGGGGAGAGATACGCAGTATTTT.

The V call is TRBV27, the J call TRBJ2-7; tentative D call: TRBD1 (6 bases). This CDR3 has 14 residues. Germline loops: CDR1 MNHEY, CDR2 SMNVEV (reference sequence). V gave up 6 bases and J gave up 7 bases, with 19 bases separating them. CDR3: CASSLGPQGGEQYF. CDR3 sequence (DNA): TGTGCCAGCAGCCTAGGGCCACAGGGTGGTGAGCAGTACTTC.

The chain employs TRBV28 and TRBJ2-7; TRBD2 might be the D (6 bases). The CDR3 consists of 12 residues. Per the germline V gene, CDR1 is MDHEN and CDR2 is SYDVKM. V lost 8 bases, J lost 6 bases, and 14 bases lay in between. CDR3 residues: CASLRRGTEQYF. Written as DNA, the CDR3 is TGTGCCAGCCTGAGGCGGGGAACCGAGCAGTACTTC.

This chain joins TRBV6-6 and TRBJ2-5; 7 bases map to TRBD1. Looked up from germline, CDR1 is MNHNY and CDR2 is SVGAGI (reference sequence). This CDR3 is 16 amino acids long. Trimming took 5 bases from V and 1 from J; bases not matched to a gene: 10. This CDR3 is CASSTQDRETQETQYF. The CDR3 bases are TGTGCCAGCAGTACCCAAGACAGGGAAACCCAAGAGACCCAGTACTTC.

The chain couples TRBV5-1 to TRBJ2-2; 7 nucleotides match TRBD2. V shed 0 bases, J shed 6 bases, and the junction held 5 bases outside the gene matches. This CDR3 is 15 amino acids long. Germline V CDR1 and CDR2: SGHRS, YFSETQ. The CDR3 DNA is TGCGCCAGCAGCTTGGGGCTAGCGGCGGCCGGGGAGCTGTTTTTT. Residues: CASSLGLAAAGELFF.

The V and J genes are TRBV4-1 and TRBJ1-2, with D possibly TRBD1 on 5 matching bases. Trimming took 5 bases from V and 6 from J, leaving 10 bases between them. This CDR3 spans 12 amino acids. Germline V gene data show CDR1 as MGHRA and CDR2 as YSYEKL. The CDR3 loop reads CASSYQGNGYTF. The CDR3 DNA follows: TGCGCCAGCAGCTACCAGGGAAATGGCTACACCTTC.

J is TRBJ2-2 and V is TRBV9; 9 positions match TRBD2. The CDR3 loop spans 16 amino acids. J gave up 1 base and V 0 bases, and 1 base lay outside the gene matches. In germline, CDR1 is SGDLS, CDR2 YYNGEE. This chain's CDR3 is CASSVGTSENTGELFF. CDR3 DNA: TGTGCCAGCAGCGTAGGGACTAGCGAGAACACCGGGGAGCTGTTTTTT.

The V and J genes are TRBV7-9 and TRBJ1-5; D not resolved. The CDR3 consists of 17 residues. Germline assignment: CDR1 SEHNR and CDR2 FQNEAQ (reference sequence). The V end was cut by 3 bases, the J end by 6 bases, with 21 bases between. Here the CDR3 reads CASSFDRVPREGQPQHF. As DNA, the CDR3 is TGTGCCAGCAGCTTCGATAGGGTGCCACGGGAGGGTCAGCCCCAGCATTTT.

The chain has TRBV2 and TRBJ2-5, with 11 bases that match TRBD2. In germline, CDR1 is SNHLY, CDR2 FYNNEI. The CDR3 consists of 17 residues. With V trimmed by 4 bases and J by 5 bases, 12 bases remained unmatched. Written as DNA, the CDR3 is TGTGCCAGCAGTGGAGGGGTAGCGGGGGGGCCGAGGGAGACCCAGTACTTC. As protein: CASSGGVAGGPRETQYF.

V gene TRBV2 combines with J gene TRBJ2-3; D is perhaps TRBD1 (5 bases). The CDR3 is 15 residues long. Germline assignment: CDR1 SNHLY and CDR2 FYNNEI. Trimming pared 6 bases from V and 3 bases from J, leaving 16 bases between. The CDR3 sequence is CASSDLGPVTDTQYF. The CDR3 coding sequence is TGTGCCAGCAGCGATCTGGGGCCAGTGACAGATACGCAGTATTTT.

The chain has TRBV28 and TRBJ1-1; D is unresolved. The CDR3 extends over 11 amino acids. The germline gives CDR1 MDHEN, CDR2 SYDVKM. Trimming took off 6 bases at V and 5 bases at J, with 7 bases between the two ends. In DNA form, the CDR3 reads TGTGCCAGCAGGGAGTTAACTGAAGCTTTCTTT. This encodes CASRELTEAFF.

The CDR3 sequence is CASSPEGAVWTQHF. The CDR3, as DNA: TGTGCCAGCAGTCCTGAGGGGGCGGTGTGGACCCAGCATTTT. The chain joins TRBV2 to TRBJ1-5, with 7 bases fitting TRBD1. Trimming cost V 5 bases and J 11 bases; bases outside gene matches: 12. Germline V gene lookup returns CDR1 SNHLY and CDR2 FYNNEI. CDR3 size: 14 residues.

This clone appeared once. This rearrangement joins TRBV5-6 to TRBJ2-7; perhaps TRBD2 as D (5 bases). The CDR3 loop spans 14 amino acids. CDR1 is SGHDT and CDR2 is YYEEEE in the germline V gene. Between the trimmed V and J ends, which lost 1 base and 3 bases, there was a span of 11 bases. CDR3 loop: CASSLSGQYYEQYF. CDR3 sequence (DNA): TGTGCCAGCAGCTTGAGCGGTCAATACTACGAGCAGTACTTC.

J is TRBJ2-1 and V is TRBV2; 8 bases agree with TRBD2. The CDR3 consists of 17 residues. With V trimmed by 1 base and J by 2 bases, 7 bases remained unmatched. Germline V lookup: CDR1 SNHLY, CDR2 FYNNEI. CDR3 region: CASSEDGRGDPYNEQFF. In DNA form, the CDR3 reads TGTGCCAGCAGTGAAGATGGGCGGGGGGATCCCTACAATGAGCAGTTCTTC.

The chain joins TRBV27 to TRBJ2-2, with D unresolved. From germline, CDR1 is MNHEY and CDR2 SMNVEV (reference sequence). CDR3 length equals 13 residues. Trimming shortened V by 2 bases and J by 6 bases, and 7 bases separated the two germline ends. The CDR3 reads CASSLLGAGELFF. Written as DNA, the CDR3 is TGTGCCAGCAGTTTACTCGGAGCCGGGGAGCTGTTTTTT.

The chain recombines TRBV5-1 with TRBJ2-7; TRBD2 aligns across 7 bases. Germline values: CDR1 SGHRS, CDR2 YFSETQ. V lost 3 bases to trimming and J lost 0 bases; unmatched junction nucleotides: 6. This CDR3 region has 15 residues. The CDR3 protein is CASSYLADSSYEQYF. The CDR3 region has the DNA TGCGCCAGCAGCTACCTAGCGGATAGCTCCTACGAGCAGTACTTC.

This clone was seen a single time. The genes are TRBV4-1 and TRBJ2-1, with 8 bases that match TRBD2. The CDR3 covers 16 residues. Germline-derived CDR1 and CDR2 are MGHRA and YSYEKL. J was trimmed by 7 bases and V by 0 bases; bases with no gene match: 8. CDR3 DNA sequence: TGCGCCAGCAGCCAAGATCGGGGGGGCGATGTGAATGAGCAGTTCTTC. It codes for CASSQDRGGDVNEQFF.

J is TRBJ2-7 and V is TRBV7-9; D remains unclear. The CDR3 consists of 15 residues. Germline assignment: CDR1 SEHNR and CDR2 FQNEAQ (reference sequence). V was pared by 4 bases and J by 4 bases, with 17 bases between. CDR3 nucleotide sequence: TGTGCCAGCAGCTCCCCACACGGGTCGTTTTACGAGCAGTACTTC. Protein sequence: CASSSPHGSFYEQYF.

The CDR3 bases are TGTGCCAGCCGTCGAGAGGGCCTCAATCAGCCCCAGCATTTT. Translating gives CASRREGLNQPQHF. J is TRBJ1-5 and V is TRBV28; no reliable D call. CDR3 length: 14 residues. Germline CDR1 MDHEN, CDR2 SYDVKM. V was shortened by 8 bases and J by 3 bases, with 14 bases between the two germline ends.

The rearrangement links TRBV5-1 to TRBJ2-7; tentatively, D is TRBD1 (6 bases). The germline V gene encodes CDR1 SGHRS and CDR2 YFSETQ. This CDR3 contains 14 residues. V shed 5 bases and J shed 4 bases, with 16 bases lying between them. The CDR3 DNA reads TGCGCCAGCAGTCCCGGGACACATAGATACGAGCAGTACTTC. It translates to CASSPGTHRYEQYF.

This clone was seen a single time. This chain connects TRBV6-5 to TRBJ1-4; D may be TRBD1 (5 bases). This CDR3 has 15 residues. V lost 0 bases, J lost 3 bases, and 8 bases lay in between. CDR1 is MNHEY, CDR2 SVGAGI, per germline. The CDR3 loop is CASSYSVQANEKLFF. CDR3 DNA sequence: TGTGCCAGCAGTTACTCGGTACAGGCTAATGAAAAACTGTTTTTT.

V is TRBV30 and J is TRBJ1-1, with D perhaps TRBD1 (5 bases). Trimming removed 2 bases from V and 0 bases from J, with 10 bases in between. The germline V gene has CDR1 GTSNPN and CDR2 SVGIG (reference sequence). The CDR3 has 14 amino acids. This chain's CDR3 is CAWSRRGLNTEAFF. For the CDR3, the DNA is TGTGCCTGGAGTCGGAGGGGACTGAACACTGAAGCTTTCTTT. The full variable domain, rest sourced from reference TRBV30 and TRBJ1-1, is SQTIHQWPATLVQPVGSPLSLECTVEGTSNPNLYWYRQAAGRGLQLLFYSVGIGQISSEVPQNLSASRPQDRQFILSSKKLLLSDSGFYLCAWSRRGLNTEAFFGQGTRLTVV.

In its sample, this clone was seen once. The rearrangement links TRBV6-1 to TRBJ2-7; no definite D call. Between the trimmed V and J ends, which lost 4 bases and 3 bases, there was a span of 10 bases. The CDR3 contains 13 residues. CDR1 is MNHNS, CDR2 SASEGT, per germline. CDR3 bases: TGTGCCAGCAGTGTCTACGTAGTCTACGAGCAGTACTTC. Translating gives CASSVYVVYEQYF.

This clone was seen just once. This chain links TRBV6-6 with TRBJ2-1; TRBD2 matches 11 bases. The ends lost 6 bases at V and 8 bases at J; junction bases unmatched: 3. Germline V gives CDR1 MNHNY, CDR2 SVGAGI (reference sequence). CDR3 length: 13 residues. The CDR3 coding sequence is TGTGCCAGCAGCTTACTAGCGGGGGATGAGCAGTTCTTC. Amino acid sequence: CASSLLAGDEQFF.

This chain joins TRBV28 and TRBJ1-3; 8 bases align to TRBD1. The CDR3 runs 15 residues. Per the germline V gene, CDR1 is MDHEN and CDR2 is SYDVKM. With V trimmed by 6 bases and J by 4 bases, 8 bases remained unmatched. The CDR3 here is CASRDAGGKGNTIYF. The CDR3 DNA follows: TGTGCCAGCAGGGACGCAGGGGGCAAAGGAAACACCATATATTTT.